Each of the 3 T cell receptor beta chains below was sequenced from the same sample in a study of blood T cell repertoires in COVID-19 (dated by TCRdb to between 2020 and 2021). The receptor library was made with the immunoSEQ multiplex PCR assay. TCRdb carries this immuneACCESS record with in-frame sequences only. Its versions omit some clonotypes, under half of them owing to an unresolved V gene in the studies checked, with the rest unexplained. The sample table holds 39,000 or so clones, of which about 89% were seen once. 6.2% of the sample lies in the top ten. Sequences were obtained from peripheral blood. The receptors shown here come from a human donor in a cohort sampled during active COVID-19.

This clone was detected only once. J is TRBJ1-2 and V is TRBV4-1; perhaps TRBD1 as D (5 bases). CDR1 and CDR2 (germline): MGHRA, YSYEKL. This CDR3 has 16 amino acids. The V end lost 1 base, the J end lost 5 bases, and 17 bases lay between the germline ends. CDR3: CASSQGQGSGNYGYTF. DNA of the CDR3: TGCGCCAGCAGCCAAGGGCAGGGCAGTGGAAATTATGGCTACACCTTC.

For the CDR3, the DNA is TGTGCCAGCAGCCAAGATCTGGAGGGCAGGGCCCGAACATCATCCTACGAGCAGTACTTC. Protein: CASSQDLEGRARTSSYEQYF. The rearrangement uses TRBV4-2 and TRBJ2-7; TRBD2 might be the D (6 bases). Germline values: CDR1 LGHNA, CDR2 YNFKEQ. The CDR3 consists of 20 residues. Trimming shortened V by 0 bases and J by 1 base, and 25 bases separated the two germline ends.

The V call is TRBV3-1 (or the pseudogene TRBV3-2), the J call TRBJ1-2; D is ambiguous. CDR3 length equals 13 residues. V gave up 3 bases and J gave up 6 bases, with 11 bases separating them. Per germline, CDR1 LGHDT and CDR2 YNNKEL (reference sequence). The CDR3 is CASSQGGINGYTF. The DNA of the CDR3 is TGTGCCAGCAGCCAGGGAGGGATCAATGGCTACACCTTC.